The next 29 T cell receptor beta chains were all read from a single sample in a study of metastatic and nonmetastatic thyroid tumors. No patient had received any treatment before thyroid surgery. MiXCR re-clonotyped the PCR reads for TCRdb. The profile shows some 15,000 clones, roughly 33% of them singletons. The sequenced sample was tumor tissue. These receptors came from a male donor with papillary thyroid cancer or a benign thyroid nodule (not recorded which). Some clones in this sample may be carry-over from other donors' samples.

This clone was seen ten or more times. Just one base apart from a much larger clone, this may be a read error. The rearrangement links TRBV20-1 to TRBJ2-2, with D perhaps TRBD2 (7 bases). Germline CDR1 DFQATT, CDR2 SNEGSKA (reference sequence). The CDR3 is made up of 15 amino acids. CDR3: CSARWREGDTGKLFF. In DNA form, the CDR3 reads TGCAGTGCTAGATGGAGGGAGGGGGACACCGGGAAGCTGTTTTTT.

This clone was counted at least ten times. The identical CDR3 is also encoded by other nucleotide sequences in the sample. V usage is TRBV20-1 and J usage is TRBJ1-1; the D is unclear. Germline lookup yields CDR1 DFQATT and CDR2 SNEGSKA (reference sequence). This CDR3 contains 12 residues. The CDR3 sequence: CSASTKETEAFF. The CDR3 nucleotides read TGCAGCGCCTCCACCAAAGAGACTGAAGCTTTCTTT.

The chain recombines TRBV4-3 with TRBJ1-2, with 9 positions matching TRBD1. CDR1 and CDR2 (germline): LGHNA, YSLEER. V gave up 0 bases and J gave up 5 bases; unmatched junction bases: 7. The CDR3 has 16 residues. The CDR3 loop is CASSQEDRGTSYGYTF. The CDR3 bases are TGCGCCAGCAGCCAAGAAGACAGGGGGACTTCTTATGGCTACACCTTC.

This clone was seen ten or more times. The chain links TRBV6-6 to TRBJ2-7; the match to TRBD2 covers 7 bases. Germline assignment: CDR1 MNHNY and CDR2 SVGAGI (reference sequence). The J segment lost 1 base and the V segment lost 0 bases, leaving 3 bases of the junction unmatched. The CDR3 length is 15 residues. The CDR3 coding sequence is TGTGCCAGCAGTTACTCGCCTAGCGGATCCTACGAGCAGTACTTC. Protein sequence: CASSYSPSGSYEQYF.

The sample holds many counts of this clone. The chain is built from TRBV11-2 and TRBJ2-1; 10 nucleotides agree with TRBD2. Germline-derived CDR1 and CDR2 are SGHAT and FQNNGV. This CDR3 has 17 amino acids. V trimming: 0 bases; J trimming: 8 bases; junction bases outside the gene matches: 10. The CDR3 sequence: CASSLDGSGRSIDEQFF. CDR3 in DNA: TGTGCCAGCAGCTTAGACGGTAGCGGGAGGAGTATCGATGAGCAGTTCTTC.

The V gene is TRBV30, the J gene TRBJ1-2; the match to TRBD1 covers 8 bases. Germline V CDR1 and CDR2: GTSNPN, SVGIG (reference sequence). Losses at the gene ends were 8 bases for V and 2 bases for J; bases not matched to a gene: 4. This CDR3 is 12 amino acids long. For the CDR3, the DNA is TGTGCCCTACGACAGGGGAACTATGGCTACACCTTC. Translating it yields CALRQGNYGYTF.

The V call is TRBV30, the J call TRBJ2-3, with D unclear. Germline V lookup: CDR1 GTSNPN, CDR2 SVGIG (reference sequence). Deletions cut 0 bases from V and 5 bases from J, with 6 bases between. The CDR3 is 12 residues long. The CDR3 sequence is CAWSVYGDTQYF. In DNA, the CDR3 is TGTGCCTGGAGTGTGTATGGAGATACGCAGTATTTT.

This clone was detected ten times or more. This chain joins TRBV30 and TRBJ1-5; D call uncertain. The germline V gene has CDR1 GTSNPN and CDR2 SVGIG (reference sequence). The CDR3 runs 16 residues. V shed 2 bases and J shed 1 base, with 15 bases lying between them. The CDR3 region is CAWSTAYSGSNQPQHF. CDR3 DNA: TGTGCCTGGAGTACCGCATACTCGGGGAGCAATCAGCCCCAGCATTTT.

In this sample, this clone turned up many times. The V and J genes are TRBV6-1 and TRBJ1-6; a possible D gene is TRBD1 (6 bases). This CDR3 is 14 amino acids long. Germline assignment: CDR1 MNHNS and CDR2 SASEGT. Trimming left V 7 bases short and J 2 bases short, with 9 bases between. The CDR3 bases are TGTGCCAGCAAACAGGGCCCCTATAATTCACCCCTCCACTTT. Translation: CASKQGPYNSPLHF.

The V call is TRBV24-1, the J call TRBJ2-7; tentatively, D is TRBD2 (6 bases). Germline V gives CDR1 KGHDR, CDR2 SFDVKD. Trimming left V 3 bases short and J 4 bases short, with 15 bases between. The CDR3 loop spans 15 amino acids. The CDR3 DNA reads as TGTGCCACCAGTGATGGTGGACTACTGAGGTACGAGCAGTACTTC. It specifies CATSDGGLLRYEQYF.

This clone was observed a few times. CDR3 bases: TGTGCCAGCGGGGGGGCCAAGCGGGAGGGCCGCTCCTACGAGCAGTACTTC. Residues: CASGGAKREGRSYEQYF. The chain joins TRBV28 to TRBJ2-7; 10 nucleotides line up with TRBD2. V lost 8 bases to trimming and J lost 0 bases; unmatched junction nucleotides: 13. This CDR3 spans 17 amino acids. CDR1 MDHEN and CDR2 SYDVKM come from the germline V gene. Variable domain in full (rest from reference TRBV28 and TRBJ2-7): DVKVTQSSRYLVKRTGEKVFLECVQDMDHENMFWYRQDPGLGLRLIYFSYDVKMKEKGDIPEGYSVSREKKERFSLILESASTNQTSMYLCASGGAKREGRSYEQYFGPGTRLTVT.

This sequence joins TRBV5-1 and TRBJ1-4; weak D call: TRBD1 (5 bases). Germline V lookup: CDR1 SGHRS, CDR2 YFSETQ. The CDR3 is 13 amino acids. Trimming took 4 bases from V and 8 from J, leaving 12 bases between them. This CDR3 reads CASSLPTAEKLFF. Here the CDR3 DNA reads TGCGCCAGCAGCCTCCCGACAGCCGAAAAACTGTTTTTT. Full variable domain (remainder filled in from reference TRBV5-1 and TRBJ1-4): KAGVTQTPRYLIKTRGQQVTLSCSPISGHRSVSWYQQTPGQGLQFLFEYFSETQRNKGNFPGRFSGRQFSNSRSEMNVSTLELGDSALYLCASSLPTAEKLFFGSGTQLSVL.

The chain joins TRBV7-2 to TRBJ2-1, with D possibly TRBD2 on 5 matching bases. Trimming stripped 5 bases from V and 3 bases from J, with 11 bases between. Per germline, CDR1 SGHTA and CDR2 FQGNSA. The CDR3 consists of 14 residues. The CDR3: CASSLEGNYNEQFF. The CDR3 DNA reads as TGTGCCAGCAGCCTCGAGGGCAACTACAATGAGCAGTTCTTC.

This clone was observed many times. The V call is TRBV3-1, the J call TRBJ2-5; TRBD2 matches at 9 bases. The V gene end was trimmed by 1 base and the J gene end by 7 bases; junction bases not matched to a gene: 16. The CDR3 runs 18 residues. CDR1 LGHDT and CDR2 YNNKEL come from the germline V gene (reference sequence). CDR3 bases: TGTGCCAGCAGCCAAGTATCGAGCGGGAGGACGGTGGGGGGGACCCAGTACTTC. Protein product: CASSQVSSGRTVGGTQYF.

The chain carries TRBV5-1 and TRBJ2-1, with a tentative D call TRBD1 (5 bases). This CDR3 comprises 16 residues. The V gene's germline CDR1 is SGHRS and CDR2 YFSETQ. V lost 2 bases to trimming and J lost 7 bases, with 19 bases between them. The CDR3 DNA reads TGCGCCAGCAGCTTAGAACAGGTGGTCCGGAGTAATGAGCAGTTCTTC. Its protein product is CASSLEQVVRSNEQFF. Drawing the rest from reference TRBV5-1 and TRBJ2-1, the complete variable domain is KAGVTQTPRYLIKTRGQQVTLSCSPISGHRSVSWYQQTPGQGLQFLFEYFSETQRNKGNFPGRFSGRQFSNSRSEMNVSTLELGDSALYLCASSLEQVVRSNEQFFGPGTRLTVL.

J is TRBJ2-7 and V is TRBV20-1; D perhaps matches TRBD2 (6 bases). Germline lookup yields CDR1 DFQATT and CDR2 SNEGSKA (reference sequence). V gave up 6 bases and J gave up 8 bases, with 17 bases separating them. The CDR3 sequence is 12 residues long. The CDR3 protein is CSAGGPLCQQYF. The CDR3 DNA reads TGCAGTGCCGGGGGACCCTTATGCCAGCAGTACTTC.

The gene calls are TRBV5-4 and TRBJ2-1; 11 positions match TRBD2. Germline CDR1 and CDR2: SGHNT and YYREEE (reference sequence). The CDR3 length is 16 residues. The V segment lost 2 bases and the J segment 3 bases; nucleotides outside the gene matches: 4. The CDR3 loop reads CASSLPGLADYNEQFF. CDR3 nucleotide sequence: TGTGCCAGCAGCTTACCGGGACTAGCGGACTACAATGAGCAGTTCTTC.

This clone was seen ten or more times. This sequence joins TRBV30 and TRBJ1-1; D remains unclear. This CDR3 has 13 amino acids. The germline CDR1 and CDR2 sequences are GTSNPN and SVGIG (reference sequence). Deletions cut 1 base from V and 1 base from J, with 7 bases between. The CDR3 nucleotides read TGTGCCTGGAGTGAGGGCACGAACACTGAAGCTTTCTTT. It yields the protein CAWSEGTNTEAFF.

This clone was recorded many times. J is TRBJ2-3 and V is TRBV7-6, with 8 bases fitting TRBD1. CDR1 SGHVS and CDR2 FNYEAQ come from the germline V gene. The junction had 7 bases not matched to a gene; V was cut back by 6 bases and J by 2 bases. This CDR3 region has 15 residues. The CDR3 spells CASRPGTGTTDTQYF. The CDR3 bases are TGTGCCAGCAGGCCGGGGACAGGTACCACAGATACGCAGTATTTT. The entire variable domain, with the rest obtained from reference TRBV7-6 and TRBJ2-3, is as follows: GAGVSQSPRYKVTKRGQDVALRCDPISGHVSLYWYRQALGQGPEFLTYFNYEAQQDKSGLPNDRFSAERPEGSISTLTIQRTEQRDSAMYRCASRPGTGTTDTQYFGPGTRLTVL.

This clone appeared once. The germline gene is not matched at one end of the junction; a read error may be the cause. J is TRBJ1-4 and V is TRBV30, with TRBD1 as a possible D gene (6 bases). Germline-derived CDR1 and CDR2 are GTSNPN and SVGIG (reference sequence). CDR3 size: 16 residues. CDR3 coding DNA: TGTGCCTGGAGTCCGGGACAATCTGGACTTAATGAAAACCTGTTTTTT. Translating gives CAWSPGQSGLNENLFF.

This rearrangement joins TRBV5-1 to TRBJ1-2; weak D call: TRBD1 (6 bases). V lost 0 bases to trimming and J lost 3 bases, with 12 bases between them. Germline lookup yields CDR1 SGHRS and CDR2 YFSETQ. The CDR3 totals 15 residues. CDR3: CASSLAGGGDYGYTF. Written as DNA, the CDR3 is TGCGCCAGCAGCTTGGCCGGGGGGGGCGACTATGGCTACACCTTC.

V gene TRBV5-5 combines with J gene TRBJ2-7; the match to TRBD2 covers 9 bases. Germline CDR1 and CDR2: SGHKS and YYEKEE (reference sequence). There are 15 residues in the CDR3. The V segment lost 2 bases and the J segment 2 bases; nucleotides outside the gene matches: 5. CDR3 protein: CASSFRLAETYEQYF. The CDR3 DNA reads TGTGCCAGCAGCTTTAGACTAGCGGAGACCTACGAGCAGTACTTC.

Concerning this clone itself: Given the absence of the conserved phenylalanine or tryptophan at the CDR3 end, a read error is likely. The DNA is omitted, as the CDR3 cannot be located on it reliably, and the CDR3 follows TCRdb's listing. The chain is built from TRBV7-6 and TRBJ2-1. The CDR3 spans 9 residues, counting both ends. The germline V gene has CDR1 SGHVS and CDR2 FNYEAQ. CDR3: CASSLRSAR.

This clone was seen once. CDR3 protein: CAWRGRGGREAFF. The CDR3 DNA follows: TGTGCCTGGAGGGGACGGGGGGGGCGTGAAGCTTTCTTT. The chain couples TRBV30 to TRBJ1-1; maybe TRBD1 (6 bases). Trimming cost V 3 bases and J 7 bases, with 15 bases left between them. Germline V gene sequence: CDR1 GTSNPN, CDR2 SVGIG (reference sequence). This CDR3 has 13 amino acids.

This clone was observed at least ten times. The chain has TRBV7-2 and TRBJ1-3; 7 bases are a match to TRBD1. Per the germline V gene, CDR1 is SGHTA and CDR2 is FQGNSA. V lost 1 base to trimming and J lost 4 bases; unmatched junction nucleotides: 4. This CDR3 has 15 residues. CDR3 loop: CASSLGPQGGNTIYF. The DNA for the CDR3 is TGTGCCAGCAGCTTAGGACCACAGGGGGGAAACACCATATATTTT. The variable domain in full, with the rest retrieved from reference TRBV7-2 and TRBJ1-3, is GAGVSQSPSNKVTEKGKDVELRCDPISGHTALYWYRQSLGQGLEFLIYFQGNSAPDKSGLPSDRFSAERTGGSVSTLTIQRTQQEDSAVYLCASSLGPQGGNTIYFGEGSWLTVV.

Sample share makes this clone medium-sized. The chain links TRBV7-2 to TRBJ2-3, with D unresolved. This CDR3 is built from 14 residues. V gave up 5 bases and J gave up 0 bases, with 9 bases separating them. The germline CDR1 and CDR2 sequences are SGHTA and FQGNSA. CDR3 bases: TGTGCCAGCAGCCTTATAACCAGCACAGATACGCAGTATTTT. Its translation is CASSLITSTDTQYF.

The rearrangement joins TRBV7-2 to TRBJ1-2, with D possibly being TRBD1 (5 bases). This CDR3 is built from 14 residues. The germline V and J ends were trimmed by 3 bases and 5 bases, with 13 bases remaining between them. In germline, CDR1 is SGHTA, CDR2 FQGNSA. This CDR3 reads CASSFLGTGYGYTF. The CDR3 region has the DNA TGTGCCAGCAGCTTCCTCGGGACGGGGTATGGCTACACCTTC.

This clone appeared a few times. At the DNA level, this CDR3 is encoded by other sequences in the same sample as well. This rearrangement joins TRBV5-6 to TRBJ2-3; the D call may be TRBD1 or TRBD2 (5 bases each). The CDR3 totals 16 residues. Per germline, CDR1 SGHDT and CDR2 YYEEEE. The V gene lost 4 bases and the J gene lost 11 bases, with 26 bases spanning the gap. The DNA for the CDR3 is TGTGCCAGCAGCCAGGCCTTCGGGGCGGCTGACATTGAGCAGTATTTT. Translation gives CASSQAFGAADIEQYF. Supplemented by reference TRBV5-6 and TRBJ2-3, the full variable domain reads DAGVTQSPTHLIKTRGQQVTLRCSPKSGHDTVSWYQQALGQGPQFIFQYYEEEERQRGNFPDRFSGHQFPNYSSELNVNALLLGDSALYLCASSQAFGAADIEQYFGPGTRLTVL.

The chain employs TRBV6-1 and TRBJ2-5; TRBD1 might be the D (5 bases). Germline-derived CDR1 and CDR2 are MNHNS and SASEGT. The CDR3 extends over 14 amino acids. Trimming took 4 bases from V and 9 from J, leaving 18 bases between them. CDR3 sequence (DNA): TGTGCCAGCAGTGCGGACATTGGCCTAGGGGCCCAGTACTTC. Its translation is CASSADIGLGAQYF.